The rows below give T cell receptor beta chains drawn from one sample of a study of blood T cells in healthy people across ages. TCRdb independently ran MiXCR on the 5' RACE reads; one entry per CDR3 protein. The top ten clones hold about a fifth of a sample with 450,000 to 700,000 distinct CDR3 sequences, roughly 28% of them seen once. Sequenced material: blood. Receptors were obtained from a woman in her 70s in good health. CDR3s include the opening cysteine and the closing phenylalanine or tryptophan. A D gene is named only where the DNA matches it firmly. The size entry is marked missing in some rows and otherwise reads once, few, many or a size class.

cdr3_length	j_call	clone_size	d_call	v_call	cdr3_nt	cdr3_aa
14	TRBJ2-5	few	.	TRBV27	TGTGCCAGCAAGGAGCTGGGGGCGACGGAGACCCAGTACTTC	CASKELGATETQYF
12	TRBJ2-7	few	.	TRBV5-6	TGTGCCAGCAGCTCACTCCGCTACGAGCAGTACTTC	CASSSLRYEQYF
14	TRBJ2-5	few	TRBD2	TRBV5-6	TGTGCCAGCAGCTTGTGGCGGGGGATGGAGACCCAGTACTTC	CASSLWRGMETQYF
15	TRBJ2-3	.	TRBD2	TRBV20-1	TGCAGTGCTATAGGACTAGCGGGGACCACAGATACGCAGTATTTT	CSAIGLAGTTDTQYF
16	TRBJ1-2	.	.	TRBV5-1	TGCGCCAGCAGCTTGGGGGGCGGTAGTTTTAACTATGGCTACACCTTC	CASSLGGGSFNYGYTF
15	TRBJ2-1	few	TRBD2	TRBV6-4	TGTGCCAGCAGTGTCTCCAGGACTAGCGGGGTCCCCAAGTTCTTC	CASSVSRTSGVPKFF
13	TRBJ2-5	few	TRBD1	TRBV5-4	TGTGCCAGCAGGTCGGACAGGTTAGGGACCCAGTACTTC	CASRSDRLGTQYF
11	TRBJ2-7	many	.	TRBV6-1	TGTGCCAGCAGTGCCAATTACGAGCAGTACTTC	CASSANYEQYF
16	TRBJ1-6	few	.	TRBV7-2	TGTGCCAGCAGCTTAGGAAGTACATTGTTTAATTCACCCCTCCACTTT	CASSLGSTLFNSPLHF
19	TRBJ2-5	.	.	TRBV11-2	TGTGCCAGCAGCTCCCCTCCAGCCGGGGGGCCTTTGGGCCAAGAGACCCAGTACTTC	CASSSPPAGGPLGQETQYF
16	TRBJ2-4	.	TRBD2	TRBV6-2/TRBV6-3	TGTGCCAGCACTAGCGGGGGGGCCGGGGACAAAAACATTCAGTACTTC	CASTSGGAGDKNIQYF
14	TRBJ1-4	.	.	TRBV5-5	TGTGCCAGCAGCCCTATCGCCAACCCGGAAAAACTGTTTTTT	CASSPIANPEKLFF
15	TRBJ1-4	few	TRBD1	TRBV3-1	TGTGCCAGCAGCCATCAAGGACAGGGGGGCGAAAAACTGTTTTTT	CASSHQGQGGEKLFF
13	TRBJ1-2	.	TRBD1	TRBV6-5	TGTACCAGCAGCTATGGGACAGCCTATGGCTACACCTTC	CTSSYGTAYGYTF
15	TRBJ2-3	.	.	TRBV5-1	TGCGCCAGCAGCCGTAATAGGGGGGACACAGATACGCAGTATTTT	CASSRNRGDTDTQYF
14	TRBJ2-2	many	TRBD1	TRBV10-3	TGTGCCATCAGTGGACAGGGGAACACCGGGGAGCTGTTTTTT	CAISGQGNTGELFF
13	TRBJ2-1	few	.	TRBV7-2	TGTGCCAGCAGTTTACAGCTCGGCGCTGAGCAGTTCTTC	CASSLQLGAEQFF
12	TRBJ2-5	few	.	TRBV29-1	TGCAGCGTACAGGGTTTAGGAGAGACCCAGTACTTC	CSVQGLGETQYF
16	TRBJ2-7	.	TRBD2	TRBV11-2	TGTGCCAGCAGCACCCCCAGAGCGGGGGGAACCTACGAGCAGTACTTC	CASSTPRAGGTYEQYF
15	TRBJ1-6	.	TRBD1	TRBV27	TGTGCCAGCAGGCAAATCACAGGGGCAGTGGCACCCCTCCACTTT	CASRQITGAVAPLHF
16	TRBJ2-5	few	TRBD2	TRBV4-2	TGTGCCAGCAGCCGGACTAGCGGGGGGGGGATGGAGACCCAGTACTTC	CASSRTSGGGMETQYF
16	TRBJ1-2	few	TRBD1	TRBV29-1	TGCAGCGTGGGCGGACAGGCCACGAGCAAAAACTATGGCTACACCTTC	CSVGGQATSKNYGYTF
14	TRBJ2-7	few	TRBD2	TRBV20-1	TGCAGTGCTGACGCTAGCGGTAGCTCCTACGAGCAGTACTTC	CSADASGSSYEQYF
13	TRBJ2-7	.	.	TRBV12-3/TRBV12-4	TGTGCCAGCACCCGGGACACAAATTACGAGCAGTACTTC	CASTRDTNYEQYF
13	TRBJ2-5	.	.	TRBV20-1	TGCAGTGCCGCACGTACAGTTCAAGAGACCCAGTACTTC	CSAARTVQETQYF
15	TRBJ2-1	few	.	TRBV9	TGTGCCAGCAGCGCTAAGATACTAACCTACAATGAGCAGTTCTTC	CASSAKILTYNEQFF
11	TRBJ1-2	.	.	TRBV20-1	TGCAGTGCTAGTAGGCGCGGTGGCTACACCTTC	CSASRRGGYTF
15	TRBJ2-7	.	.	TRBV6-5	TGTGCCAGCAGCTCCCACGGGGGTCAGTCCTACGAGCAGTACTTC	CASSSHGGQSYEQYF
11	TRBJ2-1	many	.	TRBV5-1	TGTGCCAGCAGCTTAAACAATGAGCAGTTCTTC	CASSLNNEQFF
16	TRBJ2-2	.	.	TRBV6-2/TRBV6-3	TGTGCCAGCAGCCGACGGGGGGCCCTCGACCGCGGGGAGCTGTTTTTT	CASSRRGALDRGELFF
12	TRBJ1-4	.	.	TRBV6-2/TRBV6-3	TGTGCCAGCAGTTACCCCCGACAACCACCGGTTTTT	CASSYPRQPPVF
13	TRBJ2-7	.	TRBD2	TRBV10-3	TGTGCCATCACCCCAGCGGGAGGGGGCGAGCAGTACTTC	CAITPAGGGEQYF
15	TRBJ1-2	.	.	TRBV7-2	TGTGCCAGCAGCTTACGAGGGGCCCAGAACTATGGCTACACCTTC	CASSLRGAQNYGYTF
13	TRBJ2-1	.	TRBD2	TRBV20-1	TGCAGTGCTAGAGTAGCGGGAGATCATGAGCAGTTCTTC	CSARVAGDHEQFF
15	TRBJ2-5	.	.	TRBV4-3	TGCGCCAGCAGCCAAGATTACGGCCTGCAGTCGACCCAGTACTTC	CASSQDYGLQSTQYF
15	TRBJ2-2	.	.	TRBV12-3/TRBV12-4	TGTGCCAGCAGTTTAGTGGGGGGGCTGTCCGGGGAGCTGTTTTTT	CASSLVGGLSGELFF
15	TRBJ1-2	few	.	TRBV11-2	TGTGCCAGCAGGGGCGCAGGGCTACCGTTCTATGGCTACACCTTC	CASRGAGLPFYGYTF
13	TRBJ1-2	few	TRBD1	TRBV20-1	TGCAGTGCTACCCGGGACAGGGGGTTTGGCTACACCTTC	CSATRDRGFGYTF
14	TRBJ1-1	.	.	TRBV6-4	TGTGCCAGCAGTGAGTCCGGGTCGAGCACTGAAGCTTTCTTT	CASSESGSSTEAFF
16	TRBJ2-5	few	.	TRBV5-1	TGCGCCAGCAGCTTGGTGATCAATCAGCCCCATGAGACCCAGTACTTC	CASSLVINQPHETQYF
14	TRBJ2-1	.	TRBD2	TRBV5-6	TGTGCCAGCAGCTTAGGACTAGCGGGGGTTGCGCAGTTCTTC	CASSLGLAGVAQFF
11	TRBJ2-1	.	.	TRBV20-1	TGCAGTGCCCAAGTATACAATGAGCAGTTCTTC	CSAQVYNEQFF
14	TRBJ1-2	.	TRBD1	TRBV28	TGTGCCAGCAGGGCCGAGGGGACAGGGGCCGGCTACACCTTC	CASRAEGTGAGYTF
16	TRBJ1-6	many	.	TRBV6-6	TGTGCCAGCAGTTACTCAAATTCGGGGGGCGATTCACCCCTCCACTTT	CASSYSNSGGDSPLHF
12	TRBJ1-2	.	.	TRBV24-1	TGTGCCACCAGTGATTACAGGGACGGCTACACCTTC	CATSDYRDGYTF
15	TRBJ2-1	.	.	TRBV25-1	TGTGCCAGCAGTGCCCCGGGGGTTCGGGGCAATGAGCAGTTCTTC	CASSAPGVRGNEQFF
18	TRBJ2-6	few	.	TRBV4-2	TGTGCCAGCAGCCAAGAGTGGGGGGGGCGATCTGGGGCCAACGTCCTGACTTTC	CASSQEWGGRSGANVLTF
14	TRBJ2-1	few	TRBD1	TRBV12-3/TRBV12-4	TGTGCCAGCAGTCGACAGGGTGGGAGAAATGAGCAGTTCTTC	CASSRQGGRNEQFF